Listed here is a single T cell receptor beta chain. This sample is part of a study of blood T cell repertoires in COVID-19. The wider study: Acute and convalescent COVID-19 specimens originated in the United States, Italy and Spain.

As handled by the study authors: Amplified reference gene primers provided the basis for estimating nucleated cell counts. Measured with immunoSEQ multiplex PCR; TCRdb has only the in-frame clones, and not every one. V and J calls and clone size are copied from that table; D and trimming were computed from the DNA. The sample includes approximately 140,000 clones, 87% of them seen just once. Participant-given clinical history determined each cohort assignment. Exposed participants encountered a COVID-19 case during the 2 weeks preceding study entry. Germline CDR1 and CDR2: SGHVS and FQNEAQ. This CDR3 contains 14 residues. Unmatched junction bases numbered 5, after V lost 2 bases and J lost 7 bases.

The receptor comes from a woman aged 40 to 50 who had been exposed to COVID-19. The rearrangement joins TRBV7-8 to TRBJ1-5, with 7 bases identical to TRBD1. Sequencing was carried out using PBMCs or T cells enriched from blood (not recorded which). DNA for the CDR3: TGTGCCAGCAGCTTAAGGACAGGAATCCAGCCCCAGCATTTT. Translating it yields CASSLRTGIQPQHF.